The 11 T cell receptor beta chains below were found in one sample sequenced in a study of post-analysis software for immune sequencing data. Study conclusions and caveats: A few TRBV segments (TRBV5-6, TRBV5-1 and TRBV20-1 among them) occurred more frequently in patients than in controls.

Unique molecular identifiers were present in the TCR beta cDNA libraries. Using its own MiXCR run on the PCR reads, TCRdb lists one record per CDR3 protein. The repertoire has about 400,000 distinct CDR3 sequences, roughly 30% of them found once; the top ten carry 13%. For these TCRs, the target antigens are not known. The sample was blood. The receptor source for this set is a girl between 10 and 17 years old with multiple sclerosis.

As regards this clonotype: A much larger clone differs by one base, so this may be a read error. V is TRBV10-3 and J is TRBJ1-2; 7 nucleotides match TRBD1. This CDR3 comprises 13 residues. CDR1 and CDR2 from the germline V gene are ENHRY and SYGVKD. V gave up 6 bases and J gave up 2 bases; unmatched junction bases: 3. DNA for the CDR3: TGTGCCATCAGGGGGACAGAAAACTATGGCTACACCTTC. The encoded protein is CAIRGTENYGYTF.

There are many counts of this clonotype. The V and J genes are TRBV7-6 and TRBJ2-3, with a tentative D call TRBD2 (7 bases). The germline V gene has CDR1 SGHVS and CDR2 FNYEAQ. CDR3 length: 15 amino acids. V dropped 4 bases and J dropped 2 bases, with 13 bases sitting between them. CDR3 bases: TGTGCCAGCAGCTACGGCGGGGGACACACAGATACGCAGTATTTT. Translating it yields CASSYGGGHTDTQYF.

J is TRBJ1-2 and V is TRBV12-3 or TRBV12-4; D possibly corresponds to TRBD1 (6 bases). The CDR3 has 13 residues. Between the trimmed V and J ends, which lost 5 bases and 3 bases, there was a span of 10 bases. The CDR3 protein is CASSPTGYYGYTF. The CDR3 region has the DNA TGTGCCAGCAGTCCTACAGGGTACTATGGCTACACCTTC.

The chain recombines TRBV5-6 with TRBJ1-1; 8 bases are shared with TRBD1. The V gene's germline CDR1 is SGHDT and CDR2 YYEEEE. Trimming removed 1 base from V and 6 bases from J; junction bases left unmatched: 5. The CDR3 sequence is 14 residues long. The DNA for the CDR3 is TGTGCCAGCAGCTTGACAGGGGGTCTCTCTGAAGCTTTCTTT. It encodes CASSLTGGLSEAFF.

The V call is TRBV28, the J call TRBJ2-1; maybe TRBD1 (6 bases). The CDR3 is 12 residues long. CDR1 is MDHEN and CDR2 is SYDVKM in the germline V gene. V lost 3 bases to trimming and J lost 10 bases, with 10 bases between them. CDR3 DNA sequence: TGTGCCAGCAGTTTGAGACAGGCCGAGCAGTTCTTC. Translating gives CASSLRQAEQFF.

The chain uses TRBV7-3 and TRBJ1-1; D unclear. CDR3 length: 13 amino acids. Germline V gives CDR1 SGHTA, CDR2 FQGTGA. The ends were cut back, 2 bases at V and 6 bases at J, with 10 bases in the middle. CDR3 nucleotides: TGTGCCAGCAGCTTAGGGGTGGGCGCTGAAGCTTTCTTT. It specifies CASSLGVGAEAFF.

This clonotype occurred a few times. The chain recombines TRBV11-3 with TRBJ2-3; D possibly corresponds to TRBD1 (5 bases). Germline V gene lookup returns CDR1 SGHNT and CDR2 YENEEA. Between the trimmed V and J ends, which lost 4 bases and 6 bases, there was a span of 11 bases. The CDR3 extends over 13 amino acids. The DNA for the CDR3 is TGTGCCAGCAGCTGGATACAGGACGATACGCAGTATTTT. This gives the protein CASSWIQDDTQYF.

The chain carries TRBV4-1 and TRBJ1-2, with 7 bases matching TRBD1. The CDR3 extends over 15 amino acids. The ends lost 1 base at V and 8 bases at J; junction bases unmatched: 10. In germline, CDR1 is MGHRA, CDR2 YSYEKL. CDR3 nucleotides: TGCGCCAGCAGCCAAGTACAGGGGTCCAAGAACGGCTACACCTTC. It encodes CASSQVQGSKNGYTF.

The chain recombines TRBV4-3 with TRBJ1-4, with D perhaps matching TRBD1 (5 bases). Trimming took off 4 bases at V and 1 base at J, with 19 bases between the two ends. This CDR3 is built from 18 residues. Germline V CDR1 and CDR2: LGHNA, YSLEER. CDR3 residues: CASSRSNRDRITNEKLFF. The CDR3 nucleotides read TGCGCCAGCAGCCGATCTAACCGGGACCGAATAACTAATGAAAAACTGTTTTTT.

This chain joins TRBV19 and TRBJ2-7; TRBD1 agrees at 9 bases. Germline trimming cut 3 bases from V and 0 bases from J; bases unmatched to any gene: 6. This CDR3 comprises 16 residues. The germline gives CDR1 LNHDA, CDR2 SQIVND (reference sequence). The CDR3 is CASSIWTGDISYEQYF. The CDR3 DNA is TGTGCCAGTAGTATTTGGACAGGGGACATCTCCTACGAGCAGTACTTC.

This CDR3 reads CASSFQGIGQDEQYF. CDR3 bases: TGTGCCAGCAGTTTTCAGGGTATAGGGCAGGATGAGCAGTACTTC. The chain is built from TRBV12-3 or TRBV12-4 and TRBJ2-5, with D maybe TRBD1 (5 bases). The CDR3 runs 15 residues. V was trimmed by 3 bases and J by 11 bases, leaving 22 bases between them.